Below, 22 T cell receptor beta chains from the same sample are listed, as sequenced in a study of CD8 T cells in ankylosing spondylitis. TCRdb reanalysed the 5' RACE reads using MiXCR and keeps one entry per CDR3 protein. Of around 320,000 distinct CDR3 sequences listed, roughly 20% are singletons. The sample comprised blood, either unsorted or a sorted T cell fraction (not recorded which). The receptors shown here come from a female donor with ankylosing spondylitis or in good health (not recorded which).

This clonotype has ten or more counts. The chain recombines TRBV6-5 with TRBJ2-1; 8 bases are a match to TRBD2. The J segment lost 8 bases and the V segment lost 6 bases, leaving 9 bases of the junction unmatched. The CDR3 runs 14 residues. CDR1 and CDR2 from the germline V gene are MNHEY and SVGAGI. The CDR3 nucleotides read TGTGCCAGCAGGGCGGGACTAGTATTCGATGAGCAGTTCTTC. Protein: CASRAGLVFDEQFF.

The chain combines TRBV7-2 with TRBJ2-1; the D gene is possibly TRBD1 (6 bases). The CDR3 is 14 residues long. Germline CDR1 reads SGHTA; CDR2 reads FQGNSA. Trimming removed 5 bases from V and 1 base from J, with 9 bases in between. DNA of the CDR3: TGTGCCAGCAGCCACAGGGTTTCCTACAATGAGCAGTTCTTC. Translation: CASSHRVSYNEQFF.

The chain couples TRBV5-5 to TRBJ2-7; D not resolved. The CDR3 is 12 amino acids. Germline CDR1 is SGHKS and CDR2 is YYEKEE (reference sequence). The V end lost 4 bases, the J end lost 6 bases, and 11 bases lay between the germline ends. CDR3 in amino acids: CASSPETAEQYF. CDR3 bases: TGTGCCAGCAGCCCTGAGACGGCCGAGCAGTACTTC.

V usage is TRBV7-9 and J usage is TRBJ2-3; no clear D. The germline CDR1 and CDR2 sequences are SEHNR and FQNEAQ (reference sequence). The CDR3 is 11 residues long. V lost 1 base and J 10 bases, leaving 6 bases between the germline ends. The DNA of the CDR3 is TGTGCCAGCAGCTTAGGCCTAGCGCAGTATTTT. Amino acids: CASSLGLAQYF.

This clonotype was picked up many times. The J gene is TRBJ2-1, the V gene TRBV7-9; the D call may be TRBD1 or TRBD2 (6 bases each). V gave up 5 bases and J gave up 5 bases, with 13 bases separating them. CDR1 SEHNR and CDR2 FQNEAQ come from the germline V gene (reference sequence). The CDR3 is 14 amino acids. CDR3 protein: CASSAGHRDNEQFF. The CDR3 DNA is TGTGCCAGCAGCGCGGGACACAGAGACAATGAGCAGTTCTTC. Based on the CDR3 plus reference TRBV7-9 and TRBJ2-1, the full variable domain is DTGVSQNPRHKITKRGQNVTFRCDPISEHNRLYWYRQTLGQGPEFLTYFQNEAQLEKSRLLSDRFSAERPKGSFSTLEIQRTEQGDSAMYLCASSAGHRDNEQFFGPGTRLTVL.

This clonotype showed up just a few times. This rearrangement joins TRBV20-1 to TRBJ2-1; D ambiguous. This CDR3 comprises 15 residues. Germline V CDR1 and CDR2: DFQATT, SNEGSKA (reference sequence). Between the trimmed V and J ends, which lost 5 bases and 9 bases, there was a span of 23 bases. The CDR3 DNA reads as TGCAGTGCTCTATTATACTTCACCCTTTCGGGTGAGCAGTTCTTC. This codes for CSALLYFTLSGEQFF.

This clonotype was counted between two and nine times. V gene TRBV11-2 combines with J gene TRBJ1-2; D perhaps matches TRBD1 (5 bases). This CDR3 has 13 residues. Germline V CDR1 and CDR2: SGHAT, FQNNGV. The V gene lost 6 bases and the J gene lost 1 base, with 9 bases spanning the gap. The CDR3 coding sequence is TGTGCCAGCAGTTCCCAGGGTAACTATGGCTACACCTTC. Translated: CASSSQGNYGYTF.

This clonotype has only a few counts. The chain is built from TRBV29-1 and TRBJ1-2; D remains unclear. CDR3 length: 12 residues. V lost 5 bases and J 4 bases, leaving 11 bases between the germline ends. CDR1 and CDR2 from the germline V gene are SQVTM and ANQGSEA. CDR3 bases: TGCAGCGTTAAAATCACCCTCTATGGCTACACCTTC. Translation: CSVKITLYGYTF.

This clonotype was found a few times. This rearrangement joins TRBV7-9 to TRBJ2-1; D unclear. Trimming shortened V by 5 bases and J by 7 bases, and 9 bases separated the two germline ends. There are 12 residues in the CDR3. From germline, CDR1 is SEHNR and CDR2 FQNEAQ (reference sequence). CDR3 protein: CASSGPGNEQFF. CDR3 coding DNA: TGTGCCAGCAGCGGCCCTGGGAATGAGCAGTTCTTC.

This clonotype was counted at least ten times. The chain links TRBV7-2 to TRBJ2-5; D might be TRBD2 (7 bases). Germline V gene lookup returns CDR1 SGHTA and CDR2 FQGNSA. CDR3 length: 14 residues. The CDR3 DNA sequence: TGTGCTTCGAGTCAGGGGAGGGACTCGGAGACCCAGTACTTC. Residues: CASSQGRDSETQYF.

V and J are TRBV20-1 and TRBJ2-5; 7 bases are shared with TRBD1. The CDR3 has 12 amino acids. Germline-derived CDR1 and CDR2 are DFQATT and SNEGSKA (reference sequence). J was trimmed by 1 base and V by 4 bases; bases with no gene match: 0. As DNA, the CDR3 is TGCAGTGCTAACAGGGGCCAAGAGACCCAGTACTTC. Residues: CSANRGQETQYF.

This clonotype was seen more than once but under ten times. The chain couples TRBV29-1 to TRBJ1-2; 8 bases fit TRBD1. The trim removed 5 bases at V and 7 bases at J, leaving 6 bases unmatched. CDR1 SQVTM and CDR2 ANQGSEA come from the germline V gene. The CDR3 extends over 12 amino acids. CDR3 amino acids: CSVIQGAFGYTF. The DNA of the CDR3 is TGCAGCGTTATTCAGGGGGCCTTTGGCTACACCTTC.

This chain uses TRBV28 with TRBJ1-5, with D hard to call. Germline V CDR1 and CDR2: MDHEN, SYDVKM. V lost 4 bases, J lost 4 bases, and 11 bases lay in between. The CDR3 runs to 14 residues. The CDR3 DNA reads TGTGCCAGCAGTTCGGGCAGCCCTAATCAGCCCCAGCATTTT. This codes for CASSSGSPNQPQHF. The full variable domain, in which reference TRBV28 and TRBJ1-5 provide the parts outside the CDR3, is DVKVTQSSRYLVKRTGEKVFLECVQDMDHENMFWYRQDPGLGLRLIYFSYDVKMKEKGDIPEGYSVSREKKERFSLILESASTNQTSMYLCASSSGSPNQPQHFGDGTRLSIL.

The sample holds many counts of this clonotype. The chain has TRBV10-3 and TRBJ2-1; D unclear. Trimming took 3 bases from V and 0 from J, leaving 9 bases between them. Germline V lookup: CDR1 ENHRY, CDR2 SYGVKD. The length of the CDR3 is 15 residues. The CDR3 region is CAISELASSYNEQFF. CDR3 DNA: TGTGCCATCAGTGAACTCGCCAGCTCCTACAATGAGCAGTTCTTC.

The genes are TRBV12-3 or TRBV12-4 and TRBJ2-2; no reliable D call. The ends were cut back, 3 bases at V and 2 bases at J, with 7 bases in the middle. The CDR3 contains 14 residues. The CDR3 spells CASSFPFNTGELFF. Written as DNA, the CDR3 is TGTGCCAGCAGTTTTCCATTCAACACCGGGGAGCTGTTTTTT.

J is TRBJ2-7 and V is TRBV12-3 or TRBV12-4; D may be TRBD1 or TRBD2 (5 bases each). The ends were cut back, 5 bases at V and 2 bases at J, with 13 bases in the middle. The CDR3 is 14 amino acids. For the CDR3, the DNA is TGTGCCAGCAGTCCGGGACGGGGCACCTACGAGCAGTACTTC. Translation gives CASSPGRGTYEQYF.

This clonotype was detected only once. This chain joins TRBV5-6 and TRBJ2-7; 13 nucleotides align to TRBD2. The J call is uncertain, as TRBJ2-1 better fits the DNA end. This CDR3 comprises 18 residues. The V gene's germline CDR1 is SGHDT and CDR2 YYEEEE. The CDR3 sequence is CASSRARPLAGGPVEQFF. CDR3 DNA sequence: TGTGCCAGCAGCCGCGCCCGACCACTAGCGGGAGGGCCGGTGGAGCAGTTCTTC.

This clonotype was seen ten or more times. This chain connects TRBV7-8 to TRBJ2-5; TRBD2 might be the D (5 bases). V was cut by 1 base and J by 5 bases, with 14 bases left in between. The CDR3 sequence is 15 residues long. Germline V gene data show CDR1 as SGHVS and CDR2 as FQNEAQ. The CDR3 region has the DNA TGTGCCAGCAGCTTAGGGAGGATCTCTCGGGAGACCCAGTACTTC. Translated, it gives CASSLGRISRETQYF.

The rearrangement uses TRBV7-3 and TRBJ2-3, with unresolved D. Trimming took off 2 bases at V and 5 bases at J, with 17 bases between the two ends. This CDR3 has 16 residues. CDR1 and CDR2 from the germline V gene are SGHTA and FQGTGA. The CDR3 sequence: CASSLALRVVGDTQYF. The DNA for the CDR3 is TGTGCCAGCAGCTTAGCCCTTAGAGTAGTGGGAGATACGCAGTATTTT. The full variable domain, in which reference TRBV7-3 and TRBJ2-3 provide the parts outside the CDR3, is GAGVSQTPSNKVTEKGKYVELRCDPISGHTALYWYRQSLGQGPEFLIYFQGTGAADDSGLPNDRFFAVRPEGSVSTLKIQRTERGDSAVYLCASSLALRVVGDTQYFGPGTRLTVL.

This clonotype showed up just a few times. A much larger clone lies one base from this, so it may be a read error. This chain links TRBV28 with TRBJ2-2, with 9 bases that match TRBD1. CDR1 MDHEN and CDR2 SYDVKM come from the germline V gene. Losses at the gene ends were 6 bases for V and 3 bases for J; bases not matched to a gene: 5. This CDR3 is built from 15 residues. For the CDR3, the DNA is TGTGCCAGCAGCTCGGGACAGGGAGACACCGGGGAGCTGTTTTTT. Residues: CASSSGQGDTGELFF. Complete variable domain (other parts from reference TRBV28 and TRBJ2-2): DVKVTQSSRYLVKRTGEKVFLECVQDMDHENMFWYRQDPGLGLRLIYFSYDVKMKEKGDIPEGYSVSREKKERFSLILESASTNQTSMYLCASSSGQGDTGELFFGEGSRLTVL.

Concerning this clonotype itself: A much larger clone differs from this one at a single base, so this may be a read error. The rearrangement joins TRBV20-1 to TRBJ2-1; D might be TRBD2 (5 bases). Per the germline V gene, CDR1 is DFQATT and CDR2 is SNEGSKA (reference sequence). The CDR3 loop spans 12 amino acids. Here the CDR3 reads CSTRLVGNEQFF. The CDR3, as DNA: TGCAGTACTAGGCTTGTCGGTAATGAGCAGTTCTTC.

This clonotype was seen a few times. The chain recombines TRBV20-1 with TRBJ1-1; possibly TRBD1 for D (6 bases). V was cut by 5 bases and J by 4 bases, with 17 bases left in between. The CDR3 sequence is 14 residues long. Looked up from germline, CDR1 is DFQATT and CDR2 is SNEGSKA (reference sequence). The CDR3 region has the DNA TGCAGTGCTTTAGCCAGACAGGTCGGCACTGAAGCTTTCTTT. This sequence encodes CSALARQVGTEAFF.